This TCR beta chain came from a study of monozygotic twins with inflammatory bowel disease. Study-wide results and caveats: The authors found no support for a single strong IBD-associated signal or clonotype. IBD-affected twins scored below their healthy co-twins in TCRbeta diversity (inverse Simpson). Reduced clonotype sharing with other individuals was observed in IBD patients relative to healthy twins, especially with disease activity. Repertoire similarity did not differ between concordant and discordant twins, possibly owing to limited power.

A remark on this clonotype: Its antigen is unknown.

Germline V gene lookup returns CDR1 SGHNT and CDR2 YENEEA. The CDR3 consists of 14 residues. From the 5' RACE reads, TCRdb lists one entry per CDR3 protein and no DNA. The listing contains a few hundred thousand distinct CDR3 sequences. Material: blood. The chain recombines TRBV11-3 with TRBJ2-1; TCRdb's assignment of TRBD2 cannot be checked, as there is no DNA. The clonotype originates from a human donor with ulcerative colitis or Crohn's disease, or a healthy co-twin of an affected twin (not recorded which). The CDR3 here is CASSLGASSNEQFF.